Following are 7 T cell receptor beta chains from one sample sequenced in a study of blood T cell repertoires in COVID-19. The data were produced by immunoSEQ multiplex PCR, yet TCRdb's version contains in-frame clones alone and is incomplete. The sample holds about 76,000 clones, under 95% seen once. Sample: peripheral blood. The receptor source for this set is a human donor in a cohort sampled during active COVID-19.

The chain couples TRBV3-1 (or the pseudogene TRBV3-2) to TRBJ2-5; 9 nucleotides agree with TRBD1. The junction had 2 bases not matched to a gene; V was cut back by 6 bases and J by 3 bases. CDR1 and CDR2 from the germline V gene are LGHDT and YNNKEL (reference sequence). CDR3 length: 13 amino acids. The CDR3 nucleotides are TGTGCCAGCAGTCGGACAGGGGAAGAGACCCAGTACTTC. This gives the protein CASSRTGEETQYF.

The rearrangement links TRBV2 to TRBJ2-3; TRBD2 matches 8 bases. The CDR3 has 16 residues. V lost 9 bases and J lost 2; bases outside the gene matches: 13. Germline-derived CDR1 and CDR2 are SNHLY and FYNNEI. The CDR3: CASRGLSGELTDTQYF. CDR3 coding DNA: TGTGCCAGTCGAGGCCTTAGCGGGGAGCTCACAGATACGCAGTATTTT.

Points on this clone: One junction end does not reproduce the germline sequence, and a read error may be involved. The chain has TRBV28 and TRBJ1-1, with 8 bases aligning to TRBD1. The CDR3 length is 15 residues. From germline, CDR1 is MDHEN and CDR2 SYDVKM. CDR3 DNA sequence: TGCGCCAGCAAGGAAGGGACAGGAATGAACACTGAAGCTTTCTTT. Protein: CASKEGTGMNTEAFF. Full variable domain (outside the CDR3, taken from reference TRBV28 and TRBJ1-1): DVKVTQSSRYLVKRTGEKVFLECVQDMDHENMFWYRQDPGLGLRLIYFSYDVKMKEKGDIPEGYSVSREKKERFSLILESASTNQTSMYLCASKEGTGMNTEAFFGQGTRLTVV.

CDR3 coding DNA: TGTGCCAGCAGTCAGCAGACAGGGGTCGGGGCCAACGTCCTGACTTTC. Translated: CASSQQTGVGANVLTF. The rearrangement joins TRBV27 to TRBJ2-6, with 8 bases that match TRBD1. The CDR3 length is 16 residues. The V gene end was trimmed by 5 bases and the J gene end by 4 bases; junction bases not matched to a gene: 7. Germline loops: CDR1 MNHEY, CDR2 SMNVEV (reference sequence).

The chain couples TRBV19 to TRBJ2-1; 9 positions match TRBD2. The V and J ends lost 5 bases and 9 bases, in that order; junction bases with no gene match: 5. This CDR3 region has 13 residues. Germline V CDR1 and CDR2: LNHDA, SQIVND (reference sequence). The CDR3 DNA follows: TGTGCCAGTAGTTTCAGCGGGAGGAGTGAGCAGTTCTTC. Translation gives CASSFSGRSEQFF.

The CDR3 nucleotides read TGTGCCAGCAGTGATCCAGGGCGAGAGACCCAGTACTTC. It translates to CASSDPGRETQYF. The V and J genes are TRBV25-1 and TRBJ2-5; possibly TRBD1 for D (5 bases). Germline V gives CDR1 MGHDK, CDR2 SYGVNS. The CDR3 extends over 13 amino acids. V lost 3 bases, J lost 4 bases, and 9 bases lay in between.

The chain has TRBV7-9 and TRBJ2-1, with TRBD1 identical over 10 bases. Germline CDR1 and CDR2: SEHNR and FQNEAQ (reference sequence). The CDR3 length is 15 residues. Unmatched junction bases numbered 7, after V lost 6 bases and J lost 5 bases. Written as DNA, the CDR3 is TGTGCCAGCAGAATGCCGGGACAGGGGAACAATGAGCAGTTCTTC. It specifies CASRMPGQGNNEQFF. Full variable domain (missing parts from reference TRBV7-9 and TRBJ2-1): DTGVSQNPRHKITKRGQNVTFRCDPISEHNRLYWYRQTLGQGPEFLTYFQNEAQLEKSRLLSDRFSAERPKGSFSTLEIQRTEQGDSAMYLCASRMPGQGNNEQFFGPGTRLTVL.